The 27 T cell receptor beta chains listed next were all sequenced from one sample in a study of cytomegalovirus exposure and HLA in healthy donors. The study ran its PCR with 60 Vbeta and 13 Jbeta primers. This table comes from immunoSEQ multiplex PCR, and its TCRdb copy is limited to in-frame clones, with some not included. The repertoire holds just under 80,000 clones, about three quarters seen once, with less than 4.5% in the top ten. Sequenced input: PBMCs. The receptors stem from a man aged 35-49 years in good health and CMV-seronegative.

This clone turned up a few times. The rearrangement joins TRBV2 to TRBJ1-2; unclear D gene. V lost 5 bases to trimming and J lost 4 bases, with 5 bases between them. This CDR3 has 11 residues. Germline CDR1 reads SNHLY; CDR2 reads FYNNEI. CDR3 protein: CASSNSYGYTF. CDR3 nucleotides: TGTGCCAGCAGTAACAGCTATGGCTACACCTTC.

CDR3 nucleotide sequence: TGTGCCAGCAGTCCCGCTGGGAGTGTGAACACTGAAGCTTTCTTT. It codes for CASSPAGSVNTEAFF. V and J are TRBV6-5 and TRBJ1-1; the D is unclear. This CDR3 is 15 amino acids long. The V end lost 5 bases, the J end lost 0 bases, and 13 bases lay between the germline ends. Germline V lookup: CDR1 MNHEY, CDR2 SVGAGI.

The chain has TRBV4-2 and TRBJ2-4; D possibly corresponds to TRBD1 (5 bases). Trimming stripped 3 bases from V and 6 bases from J, with 15 bases between. The CDR3 has 15 residues. The germline gives CDR1 LGHNA, CDR2 YNFKEQ. DNA of the CDR3: TGTGCCAGCAGCCAGCAGGGTTCTGGTGGAAACATTCAGTACTTC. Amino acid sequence: CASSQQGSGGNIQYF.

This clone showed up just once. The chain carries TRBV9 and TRBJ2-3, with TRBD2 as a possible D gene (5 bases). This CDR3 contains 15 residues. Germline-derived CDR1 and CDR2 are SGDLS and YYNGEE. V was cut by 0 bases and J by 4 bases, with 12 bases left in between. The CDR3 DNA is TGTGCCAGCAGCGTAGTGAGAGGGCCTCCAGATACGCAGTATTTT. Residues: CASSVVRGPPDTQYF.

A single count supports this clone. The chain combines TRBV10-3 with TRBJ2-7; TRBD1 agrees at 8 bases. Losses at the gene ends were 2 bases for V and 6 bases for J; bases not matched to a gene: 9. The CDR3 is 15 amino acids. Germline V gives CDR1 ENHRY, CDR2 SYGVKD. DNA for the CDR3: TGTGCCATCAGTGAGAGACAGGGGAGGAGTTCCGAGCAGTACTTC. It is translated as CAISERQGRSSEQYF.

The chain couples TRBV5-6 to TRBJ1-2, with 7 nucleotides matching TRBD1. The V gene's germline CDR1 is SGHDT and CDR2 YYEEEE. The V and J ends lost 3 bases and 12 bases, in that order; junction bases with no gene match: 14. The CDR3 loop spans 14 amino acids. The CDR3 sequence is CASSSRDSTMANTF. As DNA, the CDR3 is TGTGCCAGCAGCTCCCGGGACAGCACTATGGCTAACACCTTC.

V usage is TRBV6-1 and J usage is TRBJ2-1; 11 bases line up with TRBD2. Germline V CDR1 and CDR2: MNHNS, SASEGT. CDR3 length: 15 amino acids. The V segment lost 1 base and the J segment 4 bases; nucleotides outside the gene matches: 0. CDR3 nucleotide sequence: TGTGCCAGCAGTGAAGTAGCGGGAGGGTACAATGAGCAGTTCTTC. Amino acids: CASSEVAGGYNEQFF.

This chain uses TRBV6-1 with TRBJ1-1, with D uncertain. CDR1 is MNHNS and CDR2 is SASEGT in the germline V gene. V was shortened by 1 base and J by 4 bases, with 7 bases between the two germline ends. This CDR3 has 13 residues. CDR3 sequence reads: CASSEVRITEAFF. CDR3 nucleotide sequence: TGTGCCAGCAGTGAAGTCAGGATCACTGAAGCTTTCTTT.

J is TRBJ1-2 and V is TRBV6-5; the D gene is possibly TRBD1 (5 bases). Germline V CDR1 and CDR2: MNHEY, SVGAGI. V gave up 4 bases and J gave up 3 bases, with 12 bases separating them. The CDR3 sequence is 14 residues long. Written as DNA, the CDR3 is TGTGCCAGCAGTTCCCTGGGGCTAGACTATGGCTACACCTTC. It encodes CASSSLGLDYGYTF.

Remarks on this clone: The same CDR3 also results from other DNA sequences found in this sample. This rearrangement joins TRBV30 to TRBJ1-2, with unresolved D. CDR3 length equals 12 residues. Trimming took off 0 bases at V and 5 bases at J, with 7 bases between the two ends. The germline V gene has CDR1 GTSNPN and CDR2 SVGIG (reference sequence). The CDR3 DNA sequence: TGTGCCTGGAGTGTACAAATATATGGCTACACCTTC. This translates into CAWSVQIYGYTF. The entire variable domain, with the rest obtained from reference TRBV30 and TRBJ1-2, is as follows: SQTIHQWPATLVQPVGSPLSLECTVEGTSNPNLYWYRQAAGRGLQLLFYSVGIGQISSEVPQNLSASRPQDRQFILSSKKLLLSDSGFYLCAWSVQIYGYTFGSGTRLTVV.

The CDR3: CASSPLAGGPDEQYF. In nucleotides, the CDR3 is TGCGCCAGCAGCCCTCTAGCGGGAGGGCCGGATGAGCAGTACTTC. The J gene is TRBJ2-7, the V gene TRBV4-1, with 12 nucleotides matching TRBD2. Germline CDR1 and CDR2: MGHRA and YSYEKL. V lost 4 bases and J lost 7; bases outside the gene matches: 8. The CDR3 loop spans 15 amino acids.

V is TRBV5-1 and J is TRBJ2-1; 10 bases match TRBD2. The CDR3 sequence is 17 residues long. CDR1 and CDR2 from the germline V gene are SGHRS and YFSETQ. V lost 0 bases, J lost 8 bases, and 11 bases stayed unmatched. For the CDR3, the DNA is TGCGCCAGCAGCTTGGGTCCATTCTTAGCGGGAGGCGATGAGCAGTTCTTC. It translates to CASSLGPFLAGGDEQFF.

The chain employs TRBV2 and TRBJ2-1; 14 bases are shared with TRBD2. The V gene end was trimmed by 7 bases and the J gene end by 6 bases; junction bases not matched to a gene: 5. The CDR3 consists of 15 residues. The V gene's germline CDR1 is SNHLY and CDR2 FYNNEI. The CDR3 bases are TGTGCCAGCAAACCGGGACTAGCGGGAGTCAATGAGCAGTTCTTC. Residues: CASKPGLAGVNEQFF.

This sequence joins TRBV19 and TRBJ2-1; possibly TRBD2 for D (6 bases). CDR3 length equals 15 residues. The V end was cut by 3 bases, the J end by 0 bases, with 9 bases between. Germline V gene lookup returns CDR1 LNHDA and CDR2 SQIVND (reference sequence). CDR3 nucleotides: TGTGCCAGTAGTATGGCGGGGAGCTCCTACAATGAGCAGTTCTTC. Its protein is CASSMAGSSYNEQFF.

This chain connects TRBV10-3 to TRBJ2-7; D is unclear. The CDR3 is made up of 16 amino acids. Trimming left V 0 bases short and J 3 bases short, with 15 bases between. Germline loops: CDR1 ENHRY, CDR2 SYGVKD. CDR3 sequence (DNA): TGTGCCATCAGTGAGTCGTCGCTCGGTTCCAACTACGAGCAGTACTTC. It is translated as CAISESSLGSNYEQYF.

V usage is TRBV5-1 and J usage is TRBJ2-5; no firm D call. Trimming shortened V by 2 bases and J by 1 base, and 6 bases separated the two germline ends. This CDR3 comprises 13 residues. Germline V lookup: CDR1 SGHRS, CDR2 YFSETQ. The CDR3 coding sequence is TGCGCCAGCAGCTTACCGGGCCAAGAGACCCAGTACTTC. It is translated as CASSLPGQETQYF.

The V gene is TRBV10-1, the J gene TRBJ1-1; a weak D match, TRBD1 (5 bases). The V gene lost 2 bases and the J gene lost 1 base, with 8 bases spanning the gap. Germline V lookup: CDR1 WNHNN, CDR2 SYGVQD (reference sequence). The CDR3 length is 14 residues. Written as DNA, the CDR3 is TGCGCCAGCAGTGAGGGGGCAGGGAACACTGAAGCTTTCTTT. This sequence encodes CASSEGAGNTEAFF.

V is TRBV5-6 and J is TRBJ1-6, with D uncertain. The germline V gene encodes CDR1 SGHDT and CDR2 YYEEEE. V was trimmed by 0 bases and J by 6 bases, leaving 7 bases between them. The CDR3 contains 14 residues. The DNA for the CDR3 is TGTGCCAGCAGCTTGGCTCTCTCTAATTCACCCCTCCACTTT. It specifies CASSLALSNSPLHF.

This clone was found a few times. This sequence joins TRBV7-2 and TRBJ1-2; D may be TRBD1 (5 bases). The CDR3 extends over 14 amino acids. Deletions cut 1 base from V and 3 bases from J, with 9 bases between. Germline V gives CDR1 SGHTA, CDR2 FQGNSA. The CDR3 coding sequence is TGTGCCAGCAGCTTAGGGGGCGGAGACTATGGCTACACCTTC. Its protein product is CASSLGGGDYGYTF.

This chain uses TRBV9 with TRBJ1-4, with a weak D call TRBD1 (6 bases). This CDR3 comprises 15 residues. The V and J ends lost 0 bases and 0 bases respectively, with 6 bases between them. The V gene's germline CDR1 is SGDLS and CDR2 YYNGEE. The CDR3 DNA is TGTGCCAGCAGCGTAGGGGACACAACTAATGAAAAACTGTTTTTT. This sequence encodes CASSVGDTTNEKLFF. The full variable domain, completed using reference TRBV9 and TRBJ1-4, is DSGVTQTPKHLITATGQRVTLRCSPRSGDLSVYWYQQSLDQGLQFLIQYYNGEERAKGNILERFSAQQFPDLHSELNLSSLELGDSALYFCASSVGDTTNEKLFFGSGTQLSVL.

V is TRBV5-4 and J is TRBJ2-3, with 8 positions matching TRBD2. Trimming cost V 3 bases and J 2 bases; bases outside gene matches: 8. Germline CDR1 and CDR2: SGHNT and YYREEE (reference sequence). The CDR3 has 16 residues. CDR3 bases: TGTGCCAGCAGCTCCTTGGGACTAGGGGTCACAGATACGCAGTATTTT. Its translation: CASSSLGLGVTDTQYF.

This clone was seen just once. J is TRBJ2-2 and V is TRBV28; D not resolved. CDR3 length: 13 residues. V gave up 3 bases and J gave up 4 bases, with 6 bases separating them. Per germline, CDR1 MDHEN and CDR2 SYDVKM. The CDR3 is CASSFLRTGELFF. CDR3 coding DNA: TGTGCCAGCAGTTTCCTACGCACCGGGGAGCTGTTTTTT.

The rearrangement links TRBV28 to TRBJ1-4; D uncertain. Deletions cut 7 bases from V and 7 bases from J, with 16 bases between. CDR1 is MDHEN and CDR2 is SYDVKM in the germline V gene. The CDR3 runs to 14 residues. The CDR3, as DNA: TGTGCCAGCATTTTTTCTGGTGGAGGTGAAAAACTGTTTTTT. Protein sequence: CASIFSGGGEKLFF.

This chain connects TRBV28 to TRBJ2-1, with D possibly being TRBD2 (5 bases). The V gene's germline CDR1 is MDHEN and CDR2 SYDVKM. V lost 5 bases and J lost 9, with 20 bases in between. The CDR3 has 15 residues. The chain's CDR3 is CASSMPLGPRSEQFF. The CDR3 DNA reads TGTGCCAGCAGTATGCCACTAGGCCCTCGGAGTGAGCAGTTCTTC.

The V call is TRBV27, the J call TRBJ2-3; TRBD1 matches 9 bases. The germline V gene has CDR1 MNHEY and CDR2 SMNVEV (reference sequence). The CDR3 extends over 15 amino acids. V lost 5 bases, J lost 5 bases, and 8 bases stayed unmatched. The CDR3: CASSPRDRDGDTQYF. As DNA, the CDR3 is TGTGCCAGCAGTCCCCGGGACAGGGATGGAGATACGCAGTATTTT.

This chain links TRBV2 with TRBJ1-2; 7 nucleotides agree with TRBD1. The V gene end was trimmed by 6 bases and the J gene end by 3 bases; junction bases not matched to a gene: 4. The CDR3 is made up of 13 amino acids. Looked up from germline, CDR1 is SNHLY and CDR2 is FYNNEI. CDR3 loop: CASSDRAHYGYTF. The DNA of the CDR3 is TGTGCCAGCAGCGACAGGGCTCACTATGGCTACACCTTC.

V is TRBV7-2 and J is TRBJ2-7, with TRBD1 as a possible D gene (6 bases). The V gene's germline CDR1 is SGHTA and CDR2 FQGNSA. Trimming shortened V by 5 bases and J by 2 bases, and 13 bases separated the two germline ends. The CDR3 totals 14 residues. CDR3 nucleotides: TGTGCCAGCAGCGTAAGCAGGGGTCCCTACGAGCAGTACTTC. Its protein product is CASSVSRGPYEQYF.